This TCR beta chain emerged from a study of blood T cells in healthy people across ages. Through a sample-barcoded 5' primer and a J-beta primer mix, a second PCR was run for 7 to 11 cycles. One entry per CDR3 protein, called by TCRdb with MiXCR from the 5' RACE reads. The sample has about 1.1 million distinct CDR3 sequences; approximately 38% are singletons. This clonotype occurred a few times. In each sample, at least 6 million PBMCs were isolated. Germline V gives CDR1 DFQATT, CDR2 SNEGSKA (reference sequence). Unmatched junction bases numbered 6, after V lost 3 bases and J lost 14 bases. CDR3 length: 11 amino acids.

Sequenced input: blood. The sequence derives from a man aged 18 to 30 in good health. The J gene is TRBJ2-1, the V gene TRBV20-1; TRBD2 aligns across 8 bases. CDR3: CSARGATSEFF. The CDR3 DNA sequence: TGCAGTGCTAGGGGTGCGACTAGCGAGTTCTTC.